This TCR beta chain was obtained from a study of molecular identifiers for immune sequencing clone quantification. Sorted inputs of roughly 17,000 to 1,000,000 cells, with 10%, 30% or 50% RNA, yielded naive CD8 libraries. There are 12 residues in the CDR3. The V end was cut by 4 bases, the J end by 5 bases, with 8 bases between. TCRdb itself ran the PCR reads through MiXCR, one entry per CDR3 protein. The sample consists of about 97,000 distinct CDR3 sequences, less than 25% of them appearing once. Points on this clonotype: Its matching antigen is unknown.

Overall study results and limits: With a barcode shared among identical TCR molecules, highly expanded clone sizes could be underestimated.

This TCR was sampled from a human donor in good health. Some libraries in this study had Jurkat cell RNA spiked in. The chain recombines TRBV12-3 or TRBV12-4 with TRBJ1-2, with unresolved D. Material for sequencing was naive CD8+ T cells from blood, with Jurkat cell RNA spiked in. Sample subset: FACS-sorted CD8+CD4-CCR7+CD45RA+ naive T cells. CDR3: CASSSDRYGYTF. The CDR3 bases are TGTGCCAGCAGTTCGGACCGGTATGGCTACACCTTC.